The 5 T cell receptor beta chains below were found in one sample sequenced in a study of cytomegalovirus exposure and HLA in healthy donors. The PCR used 60 Vbeta and 13 Jbeta primers. The data were produced by immunoSEQ multiplex PCR, yet TCRdb's version contains in-frame clones alone and is incomplete. The data show around 65,000 clones, with 65% to 80% seen just once and about a sixth held by the top ten. Sequencing input: PBMCs. The receptors were gathered from a middle-aged man in good health and CMV-seropositive.

This clone was recorded a few times. This chain joins TRBV2 and TRBJ2-3, with a tentative D call TRBD1 (6 bases). The CDR3 extends over 15 amino acids. V dropped 6 bases and J dropped 2 bases, with 15 bases sitting between them. CDR1 is SNHLY, CDR2 FYNNEI, per germline. CDR3 region: CASRLDRTYTDTQYF. The CDR3 DNA reads as TGTGCCAGCAGACTAGACAGGACCTACACAGATACGCAGTATTTT.

V usage is TRBV29-1 and J usage is TRBJ2-1; TRBD2 matches 11 bases. The CDR3 runs 13 residues. The V and J ends lost 6 bases and 8 bases, in that order; junction bases with no gene match: 6. Germline lookup yields CDR1 SQVTM and CDR2 ANQGSEA. Written as DNA, the CDR3 is TGCAGCGTCCTAGCGGGAGGCTATTATGAGCAGTTCTTC. It yields the protein CSVLAGGYYEQFF.

Note on this clone: The same CDR3 arises from other DNA sequences in this sample as well. The genes are TRBV4-1 and TRBJ2-5; 9 bases align to TRBD2. In germline, CDR1 is MGHRA, CDR2 YSYEKL. The CDR3 is 16 residues long. With V trimmed by 6 bases and J by 1 base, 9 bases remained unmatched. The CDR3 loop reads CASSPKLTSGQETQYF. The CDR3 bases are TGCGCCAGCAGTCCCAAGCTGACTAGCGGCCAAGAGACCCAGTACTTC.

The V gene is TRBV9, the J gene TRBJ2-1; no firm D call. The germline V and J ends were trimmed by 0 bases and 2 bases, with 9 bases remaining between them. This CDR3 comprises 15 residues. Germline CDR1 is SGDLS and CDR2 is YYNGEE. CDR3 coding DNA: TGTGCCAGCAGCGTAGACCAGAACCCCTACAATGAGCAGTTCTTC. It is translated as CASSVDQNPYNEQFF.

This chain joins TRBV10-3 and TRBJ1-2, with 7 bases lining up with TRBD1. With 4 bases clipped from V and 3 bases from J, the junction kept 5 bases outside the gene matches. CDR3 length: 14 amino acids. From germline, CDR1 is ENHRY and CDR2 SYGVKD. The CDR3 loop reads CAISVRGGDYGYTF. The CDR3 DNA sequence: TGTGCCATCAGTGTGAGAGGGGGCGACTATGGCTACACCTTC.